One sample yielded the 32 T cell receptor beta chains listed below, sequenced in a study of blood T cell repertoires in COVID-19. Some clones are missing from TCRdb's copy, which holds only in-frame ones; the method was immunoSEQ multiplex PCR. This table holds about 400,000 clones, 65% to 90% found once. The sample consisted of peripheral blood. These receptors were obtained from a woman aged 55-70 years with COVID-19, enrolled during active disease.

The chain carries TRBV7-3 and TRBJ2-1; the match to TRBD1 covers 8 bases. V was clipped by 1 base and J by 15 bases; unmatched bases: 5. CDR1 is SGHTA and CDR2 is FQGTGA in the germline V gene. The CDR3 runs 12 residues. The CDR3 is CASSLKQGAVFF. The CDR3 DNA reads as TGTGCCAGCAGCTTAAAGCAGGGGGCCGTGTTCTTC.

This chain uses TRBV5-4 with TRBJ2-2; 8 nucleotides line up with TRBD2. The CDR3 has 15 amino acids. The junction had 5 bases not matched to a gene; V was cut back by 0 bases and J by 7 bases. Germline V gene lookup returns CDR1 SGHNT and CDR2 YYREEE (reference sequence). The CDR3 DNA sequence: TGTGCCAGCAGCTTGGAAAGCGGGGGTAACGGGGAGCTGTTTTTT. It yields the protein CASSLESGGNGELFF.

The V call is TRBV7-9, the J call TRBJ2-1; TRBD2 aligns across 10 bases. The CDR3 consists of 15 residues. The junction had 1 base not matched to a gene; V was cut back by 4 bases and J by 1 base. Germline V gives CDR1 SEHNR, CDR2 FQNEAQ (reference sequence). The CDR3 bases are TGTGCCAGCAGCTCACTAGCGGGGTCCTACAATGAGCAGTTCTTC. It is translated as CASSSLAGSYNEQFF.

The V and J genes are TRBV9 and TRBJ1-5, with 11 bases lining up with TRBD1. Unmatched junction bases numbered 5, after V lost 5 bases and J lost 4 bases. Germline V lookup: CDR1 SGDLS, CDR2 YYNGEE. The CDR3 extends over 15 amino acids. CDR3: CASSDGTGGNQPQHF. DNA for the CDR3: TGTGCCAGCAGTGACGGGACAGGGGGTAATCAGCCCCAGCATTTT.

This sequence joins TRBV11-2 and TRBJ1-4; no definite D call. From germline, CDR1 is SGHAT and CDR2 FQNNGV. The germline V and J ends were trimmed by 7 bases and 2 bases, with 14 bases remaining between them. CDR3 length: 15 residues. The CDR3 loop is CASTPGLGTNEKLFF. The CDR3 DNA sequence: TGTGCCAGCACTCCGGGATTAGGGACTAATGAAAAACTGTTTTTT.

This clone was recorded only once. The rearrangement uses TRBV5-6 and TRBJ1-4; a weak D match, TRBD1 (6 bases). The germline V and J ends were trimmed by 0 bases and 3 bases, with 18 bases remaining between them. The V gene's germline CDR1 is SGHDT and CDR2 YYEEEE. The CDR3 length is 18 residues. CDR3 sequence reads: CASSLGLGGPGSNEKLFF. The CDR3 DNA follows: TGTGCCAGCAGCTTGGGATTGGGGGGGCCCGGTTCTAATGAAAAACTGTTTTTT.

The chain couples TRBV20-1 to TRBJ2-3, with D unresolved. The CDR3 is 12 residues long. V was pared by 3 bases and J by 0 bases, with 4 bases between. CDR1 and CDR2 (germline): DFQATT, SNEGSKA (reference sequence). DNA of the CDR3: TGCAGTGCTAGTACAAGCACAGATACGCAGTATTTT. Translated: CSASTSTDTQYF.

V and J are TRBV18 and TRBJ2-7, with TRBD1 matching over 10 bases. The germline V gene encodes CDR1 KGHSH and CDR2 LQKENI. The CDR3 is made up of 13 amino acids. With V trimmed by 6 bases and J by 5 bases, 4 bases remained unmatched. The CDR3 region is CASSGQGWNEQYF. Written as DNA, the CDR3 is TGTGCCAGCTCGGGACAGGGGTGGAACGAGCAGTACTTC.

CDR3 amino acids: CASSQDLGSGGADEQFF. CDR3 sequence (DNA): TGCGCCAGCAGCCAAGATCTCGGGAGCGGGGGGGCGGATGAGCAGTTCTTC. V gene TRBV4-3 combines with J gene TRBJ2-1; 10 positions match TRBD2. Germline CDR1 and CDR2: LGHNA and YSLEER. Unmatched junction bases numbered 10, after V lost 0 bases and J lost 8 bases. CDR3 length: 17 amino acids.

The J gene is TRBJ1-4, the V gene TRBV7-6; 8 bases agree with TRBD1. This CDR3 has 14 amino acids. Germline CDR1 and CDR2: SGHVS and FNYEAQ. Losses at the gene ends were 7 bases for V and 7 bases for J; bases not matched to a gene: 8. The chain's CDR3 is CASNSKTGGEKLFF. CDR3 coding DNA: TGTGCCAGCAACTCGAAAACAGGGGGTGAAAAACTGTTTTTT.

This chain joins TRBV7-2 and TRBJ1-2; D unclear. The length of the CDR3 is 15 residues. In germline, CDR1 is SGHTA, CDR2 FQGNSA. Trimming left V 0 bases short and J 6 bases short, with 14 bases between. CDR3 protein: CASSLAHNIQNGYTF. CDR3 bases: TGTGCCAGCAGCTTAGCCCATAACATTCAGAATGGCTACACCTTC.

The V and J genes are TRBV4-2 and TRBJ2-7; 7 bases align to TRBD2. Germline CDR1 and CDR2: LGHNA and YNFKEQ. This CDR3 spans 14 amino acids. Losses at the gene ends were 0 bases for V and 4 bases for J; bases not matched to a gene: 3. The CDR3 loop reads CASSQDMGGYEQYF. The CDR3 nucleotides are TGTGCCAGCAGCCAAGATATGGGGGGGTACGAGCAGTACTTC.

The chain has TRBV5-1 and TRBJ1-1; D possibly corresponds to TRBD1 (5 bases). With 2 bases removed from V and 5 bases from J, the gap between germline ends came to 13 bases. Germline V gene lookup returns CDR1 SGHRS and CDR2 YFSETQ. CDR3 size: 14 residues. CDR3 region: CASSLQVGGTEAFF. The DNA of the CDR3 is TGCGCCAGCAGCTTACAGGTCGGGGGGACTGAAGCTTTCTTT.

The chain combines TRBV9 with TRBJ1-6; 9 nucleotides align to TRBD1. J gave up 9 bases and V 4 bases, and 8 bases lay outside the gene matches. The germline CDR1 and CDR2 sequences are SGDLS and YYNGEE. The CDR3 is 15 amino acids. In DNA form, the CDR3 reads TGTGCCAGCAGCTCCAGCGGGACAGGGAGTTCACCCCTCCACTTT. Residues: CASSSSGTGSSPLHF.

With regard to this clone: At one end, the junction sequence differs from germline, possibly due to a read error. The J gene is TRBJ1-2, the V gene TRBV2; D not resolved. This CDR3 comprises 15 residues. CDR1 and CDR2 from the germline V gene are SNHLY and FYNNEI. CDR3: CASTETPTLNYGYTF. The CDR3 bases are TGTGCCAGCACTGAAACCCCCACATTAAACTATGGCTACACCTTC.

There are a few counts of this clone. The gene calls are TRBV10-3 and TRBJ1-1; 11 positions agree with TRBD1. The J segment lost 11 bases and the V segment lost 1 base, leaving 6 bases of the junction unmatched. Germline V gives CDR1 ENHRY, CDR2 SYGVKD. The CDR3 consists of 14 residues. This CDR3 is CAISEFGGQGDAFF. In DNA form, the CDR3 reads TGTGCCATCAGTGAGTTTGGGGGACAGGGGGATGCTTTCTTT.

This clone was picked up one time. The gene calls are TRBV27 and TRBJ1-5; 7 positions match TRBD1. Unmatched junction bases numbered 4, after V lost 5 bases and J lost 0 bases. CDR1 is MNHEY and CDR2 is SMNVEV in the germline V gene (reference sequence). This CDR3 has 15 residues. In DNA, the CDR3 is TGTGCCAGCAGTGGGGGACAGCATAGCAATCAGCCCCAGCATTTT. Translated, it gives CASSGGQHSNQPQHF.

V and J are TRBV7-9 and TRBJ2-7; D perhaps matches TRBD2 (5 bases). This CDR3 is 14 amino acids long. Germline CDR1 reads SEHNR; CDR2 reads FQNEAQ (reference sequence). Trimming left V 5 bases short and J 5 bases short, with 16 bases between. The CDR3 region is CASSPPGSSDEQYF. The CDR3 DNA sequence: TGTGCCAGCAGCCCTCCGGGGTCCAGTGACGAGCAGTACTTC.

This chain joins TRBV6-5 and TRBJ1-6, with a tentative D call TRBD1 (6 bases). Trimming shortened V by 6 bases and J by 3 bases, and 9 bases separated the two germline ends. Germline lookup yields CDR1 MNHEY and CDR2 SVGAGI. This CDR3 contains 14 residues. CDR3 in DNA: TGTGCCAGCAGGGACAGCGTCTATAATTCACCCCTCCACTTT. As protein: CASRDSVYNSPLHF.

Concerning this clone: The sample carries other DNA sequences with the same CDR3. The J gene is TRBJ1-4, the V gene TRBV5-1; possible D gene TRBD1, 5 bases. Trimming removed 3 bases from V and 0 bases from J, with 9 bases in between. Germline values: CDR1 SGHRS, CDR2 YFSETQ. This CDR3 has 15 residues. The CDR3 nucleotides read TGCGCCAGCAGCTCCCAGGGCGCAACTAATGAAAAACTGTTTTTT. It is translated as CASSSQGATNEKLFF.

The chain uses TRBV4-1 and TRBJ1-1, with TRBD1 as a possible D gene (6 bases). This CDR3 comprises 14 residues. CDR1 MGHRA and CDR2 YSYEKL come from the germline V gene. Trimming stripped 7 bases from V and 3 bases from J, with 15 bases between. This CDR3 reads CASNQGSGYTEAFF. CDR3 nucleotide sequence: TGCGCCAGCAACCAGGGGTCAGGGTACACTGAAGCTTTCTTT.

The V call is TRBV7-9, the J call TRBJ1-4; weak D call: TRBD1 (5 bases). V lost 1 base and J 10 bases, leaving 16 bases between the germline ends. Germline CDR1 SEHNR, CDR2 FQNEAQ (reference sequence). The CDR3 is 15 residues long. The CDR3 loop is CASSLGEDTRGKLFF. The CDR3 nucleotides read TGTGCCAGCAGCTTAGGGGAAGATACAAGGGGAAAACTGTTTTTT. Drawing the rest from reference TRBV7-9 and TRBJ1-4, the complete variable domain is DTGVSQNPRHKITKRGQNVTFRCDPISEHNRLYWYRQTLGQGPEFLTYFQNEAQLEKSRLLSDRFSAERPKGSFSTLEIQRTEQGDSAMYLCASSLGEDTRGKLFFGSGTQLSVL.

J is TRBJ2-2 and V is TRBV5-1; D is possibly TRBD1 (5 bases). Deletions cut 2 bases from V and 5 bases from J, with 10 bases between. This CDR3 is built from 14 residues. In germline, CDR1 is SGHRS, CDR2 YFSETQ. The CDR3, as DNA: TGCGCCAGCAGCTTCGGACAATTTACCGGGGAGCTGTTTTTT. It yields the protein CASSFGQFTGELFF.

V is TRBV7-3 and J is TRBJ2-7, with 11 bases lining up with TRBD2. V dropped 2 bases and J dropped 3; count of bases not matched to a gene: 3. The CDR3 length is 15 residues. Germline V gene lookup returns CDR1 SGHTA and CDR2 FQGTGA. The CDR3 protein is CASSLLAGGVYEQYF. In DNA, the CDR3 is TGTGCCAGCAGCTTACTAGCGGGGGGTGTCTACGAGCAGTACTTC.

This clone was recorded once. The V call is TRBV7-3, the J call TRBJ1-1, with 8 bases aligning to TRBD1. CDR1 is SGHTA and CDR2 is FQGTGA in the germline V gene. The CDR3 consists of 14 residues. The trim removed 5 bases at V and 4 bases at J, leaving 6 bases unmatched. The CDR3 DNA reads as TGTGCCAGCAGCCCCACAGGGGGGACCACTGAAGCTTTCTTT. Its protein product is CASSPTGGTTEAFF. Supplemented by reference TRBV7-3 and TRBJ1-1, the full variable domain reads GAGVSQTPSNKVTEKGKYVELRCDPISGHTALYWYRQSLGQGPEFLIYFQGTGAADDSGLPNDRFFAVRPEGSVSTLKIQRTERGDSAVYLCASSPTGGTTEAFFGQGTRLTVV.

V usage is TRBV27 and J usage is TRBJ2-7; D may be TRBD2 (6 bases). Trimming removed 4 bases from V and 6 bases from J, with 19 bases in between. Germline CDR1 reads MNHEY; CDR2 reads SMNVEV (reference sequence). The CDR3 runs 15 residues. The CDR3 region is CASSSRDGVPSEQYF. DNA of the CDR3: TGTGCCAGCAGTTCGCGGGACGGTGTACCCTCCGAGCAGTACTTC.

The CDR3 DNA follows: TGCGCCAGCAGCCCCGTCGTGCAGGGGGATTCACCCCTCCACTTT. Translation: CASSPVVQGDSPLHF. The chain uses TRBV5-1 and TRBJ1-6, with 7 bases identical to TRBD1. The CDR3 is 15 residues long. The J segment lost 8 bases and the V segment lost 4 bases, leaving 9 bases of the junction unmatched. Germline lookup yields CDR1 SGHRS and CDR2 YFSETQ.

The J gene is TRBJ2-7, the V gene TRBV6-4; D possibly corresponds to TRBD1 (5 bases). Germline V CDR1 and CDR2: MRHNA, SNTAGT. This CDR3 is built from 11 residues. The germline V and J ends were trimmed by 8 bases and 5 bases, with 10 bases remaining between them. CDR3 protein: CASFGQDEQYF. In nucleotides, the CDR3 is TGTGCCAGCTTCGGACAAGACGAGCAGTACTTC.

This chain uses TRBV4-2 with TRBJ2-1, with D maybe TRBD1 (6 bases). The germline V and J ends were trimmed by 2 bases and 6 bases, with 14 bases remaining between them. CDR1 is LGHNA, CDR2 YNFKEQ, per germline. The CDR3 covers 15 residues. CDR3 amino acids: CASSQKIRGFNEQFF. The CDR3 DNA sequence: TGTGCCAGCAGCCAAAAGATCAGGGGATTCAATGAGCAGTTCTTC.

V and J are TRBV9 and TRBJ2-1; unclear D gene. The V end was cut by 4 bases, the J end by 7 bases, with 12 bases between. The CDR3 spans 13 residues. The germline gives CDR1 SGDLS, CDR2 YYNGEE. The CDR3 spells CASSLRYRNEQFF. The CDR3 region has the DNA TGTGCCAGCAGCTTACGTTATCGGAATGAGCAGTTCTTC.

This chain uses TRBV5-4 with TRBJ1-2; 7 bases agree with TRBD1. V trimming: 2 bases; J trimming: 7 bases; junction bases outside the gene matches: 5. The CDR3 covers 13 residues. Germline assignment: CDR1 SGHNT and CDR2 YYREEE (reference sequence). CDR3 residues: CASSLDRAAGYTF. The CDR3 coding sequence is TGTGCCAGCAGCTTAGACAGGGCTGCTGGCTACACCTTC.

The chain has TRBV5-8 and TRBJ2-1; 7 positions agree with TRBD1. The V gene's germline CDR1 is SGHTS and CDR2 YDEGEE. The CDR3 consists of 16 residues. V dropped 4 bases and J dropped 3; count of bases not matched to a gene: 10. CDR3 loop: CASSPTRDRIYNEQFF. For the CDR3, the DNA is TGTGCCAGCAGCCCGACCCGGGACAGAATCTACAATGAGCAGTTCTTC.